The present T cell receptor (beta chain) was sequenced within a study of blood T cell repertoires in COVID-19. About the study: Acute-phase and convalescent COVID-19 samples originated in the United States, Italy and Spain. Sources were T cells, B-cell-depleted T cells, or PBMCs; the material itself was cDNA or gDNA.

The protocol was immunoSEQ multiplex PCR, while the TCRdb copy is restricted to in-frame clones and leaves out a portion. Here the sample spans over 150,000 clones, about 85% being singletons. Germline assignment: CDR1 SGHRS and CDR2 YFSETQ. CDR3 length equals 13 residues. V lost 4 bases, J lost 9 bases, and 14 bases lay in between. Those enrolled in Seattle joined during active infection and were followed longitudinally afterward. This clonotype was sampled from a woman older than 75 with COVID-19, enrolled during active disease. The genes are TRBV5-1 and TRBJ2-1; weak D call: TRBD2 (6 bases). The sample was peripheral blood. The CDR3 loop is CASSGRDGGEQFF. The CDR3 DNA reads TGCGCCAGCAGCGGGCGGGACGGCGGTGAGCAGTTCTTC.